Shown below are 2 T cell receptor beta chains from a single sample sequenced in a study of cytomegalovirus exposure and HLA in healthy donors. Amplification used 60 Vbeta primers and 13 Jbeta primers. Repertoires were generated with immunoSEQ multiplex PCR, while TCRdb's copy carries only in-frame clones and drops some. The sample table includes about 150,000 clones. Sequenced: PBMCs. Receptors originate from a woman between 50 and 59 years old in good health and CMV-seronegative.

Details on this clone: This sample also contains other DNA sequences that code for the same CDR3. The genes are TRBV7-7 and TRBJ1-1; D gene unclear. The CDR3 length is 13 residues. Trimming pared 3 bases from V and 2 bases from J, leaving 7 bases between. Per the germline V gene, CDR1 is SSHAT and CDR2 is FNYEAQ (reference sequence). The CDR3 region has the DNA TGTGCCAGCAGCTTGTCCGTAAACACTGAAGCTTTCTTT. It specifies CASSLSVNTEAFF.

This rearrangement joins TRBV9 to TRBJ2-7; TRBD1 might be the D (7 bases). Germline CDR1 reads SGDLS; CDR2 reads YYNGEE. The CDR3 runs 14 residues. The germline V and J ends were trimmed by 3 bases and 6 bases, with 16 bases remaining between them. CDR3 region: CASSATGQGGEQYF. The CDR3 bases are TGTGCCAGCAGCGCGACTGGGCAGGGGGGCGAGCAGTACTTC.